A selection of T cell receptor beta chains follows, all from one sample in a study of cytomegalovirus exposure and HLA in healthy donors. Assay: immunoSEQ multiplex PCR; the TCRdb copy retains only in-frame clones and omits some. The profile covers more than 150,000 clones, with more than 75% appearing a single time and under 2.5% taken by the ten largest. The source material was PBMCs. The source is a woman aged 25-40 years in good health and CMV-seropositive. CDR3s include the opening cysteine and the closing phenylalanine or tryptophan. A D gene is named only where the DNA matches it firmly. Clone size is stated in some rows and not others, as once, few, many or a class when expanded.

>NA|TRBJ2-5|TRBD1|15|TRBV19
CASSISYRGLGTQYF
TGTGCCAGTAGTATATCGTACAGGGGGCTGGGGACCCAGTACTTC
>few|TRBJ1-5|NA|14|TRBV28
CASNNRYSNQPQHF
TGTGCCAGCAACAACAGGTATAGCAATCAGCCCCAGCATTTT
>NA|TRBJ2-7|TRBD1|16|TRBV18
CASSPKRTGTDYEQYF
TGTGCCAGCTCACCGAAGCGGACAGGGACGGACTACGAGCAGTACTTC
>few|TRBJ2-3|NA|14|TRBV11-2
CASSRSPKADTQYF
TGTGCCAGCAGCAGGAGTCCTAAGGCAGATACGCAGTATTTT
>NA|TRBJ1-2|NA|13|TRBV28
CASTPTAPYGYTF
TGTGCCAGCACCCCTACAGCCCCCTATGGCTACACCTTC
>few|TRBJ2-5|NA|15|TRBV11-2
CASSLDGLSVGTQYF
TGTGCCAGCAGCCTGGACGGACTATCGGTCGGGACCCAGTACTTC
>NA|TRBJ2-1|TRBD1|13|TRBV7-6
CASSLSTGNEQFF
TGTGCCAGCAGTTTATCGACAGGGAATGAGCAGTTCTTC
>NA|TRBJ1-1|TRBD1|17|TRBV10-3
CAISATSRGTVNTEAFF
TGTGCCATCAGTGCAACCTCAAGAGGGACAGTGAACACTGAAGCTTTCTTT
>NA|TRBJ2-1|TRBD1|15|TRBV9
CASSPRTGFYNEQFF
TGTGCCAGCAGCCCAAGGACAGGGTTCTACAATGAGCAGTTCTTC
>NA|TRBJ2-5|TRBD1|15|TRBV18
CASSPRDSPGETQYF
TGTGCCAGCTCACCAAGGGACAGCCCGGGGGAGACCCAGTACTTC
>NA|TRBJ2-1|NA|15|TRBV9
CASSVEDSSYNEQFF
TGTGCCAGCAGCGTAGAGGACAGCTCCTACAATGAGCAGTTCTTC